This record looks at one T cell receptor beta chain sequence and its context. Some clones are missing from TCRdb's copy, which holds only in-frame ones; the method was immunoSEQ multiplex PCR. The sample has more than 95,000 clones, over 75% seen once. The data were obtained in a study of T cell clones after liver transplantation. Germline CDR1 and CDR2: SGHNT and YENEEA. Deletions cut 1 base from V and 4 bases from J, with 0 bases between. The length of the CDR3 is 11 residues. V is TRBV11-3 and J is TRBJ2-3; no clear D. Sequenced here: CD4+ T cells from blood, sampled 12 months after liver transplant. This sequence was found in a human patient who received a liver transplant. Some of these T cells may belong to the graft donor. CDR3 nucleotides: TGTGCCAGCAGCTTAGCAGATACGCAGTATTTT. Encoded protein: CASSLADTQYF.